One sample yielded the 14 T cell receptor beta chains listed below, sequenced in a study of identical twins. TCRdb ran MiXCR on the 5' RACE reads and lists one entry per CDR3 protein. The sample contains 470,000 or so distinct CDR3 sequences, around 24% of which appear only once. In addition, the sample was reused for a study of T cells expressing NK-cell markers.

Sequenced sample: CD4+ T cells sorted from blood. The receptors derive from a woman between 18 and 29 years old in good health.

The chain employs TRBV10-3 and TRBJ2-7; 8 bases fit TRBD2. Per the germline V gene, CDR1 is ENHRY and CDR2 is SYGVKD. Germline trimming cut 6 bases from V and 4 bases from J; bases unmatched to any gene: 11. This CDR3 has 15 amino acids. In DNA form, the CDR3 reads TGTGCCATCAGCCCGCGACCGGGACTAGAATACGAGCAGTACTTC. It yields the protein CAISPRPGLEYEQYF.

The chain uses TRBV7-9 and TRBJ1-4; D unresolved. Deletions cut 2 bases from V and 8 bases from J, with 15 bases between. Per the germline V gene, CDR1 is SEHNR and CDR2 is FQNEAQ (reference sequence). The CDR3 runs to 15 residues. CDR3 loop: CASSLFPPGREKLFF. CDR3 nucleotides: TGTGCCAGCAGCTTATTCCCCCCCGGGCGGGAAAAACTGTTTTTT.

This clonotype was detected only a few times. This chain connects TRBV20-1 to TRBJ2-1; 11 bases are a match to TRBD2. Germline CDR1 DFQATT, CDR2 SNEGSKA (reference sequence). V was pared by 8 bases and J by 3 bases, with 3 bases of the junction left unmatched. The CDR3 has 13 residues. The CDR3 DNA sequence: TGCAGTACGACTAGCGGGGTCTACAATGAGCAGTTCTTC. It specifies CSTTSGVYNEQFF.

The V gene is TRBV5-1, the J gene TRBJ2-7; D is unresolved. Germline-derived CDR1 and CDR2 are SGHRS and YFSETQ. V gave up 2 bases and J gave up 3 bases, with 18 bases separating them. This CDR3 region has 16 residues. CDR3 coding DNA: TGCGCCAGCAGCTTACATCTAGATAACAGACGCTACGAGCAGTACTTC. The encoded protein is CASSLHLDNRRYEQYF.

CDR3 DNA sequence: TGCAGTGCTAGAGTGCTAGGCGGCACAGATACGCAGTATTTT. Encoded protein: CSARVLGGTDTQYF. V is TRBV20-1 and J is TRBJ2-3; no definite D call. Trimming shortened V by 1 base and J by 1 base, and 9 bases separated the two germline ends. Germline lookup yields CDR1 DFQATT and CDR2 SNEGSKA (reference sequence). CDR3 length: 14 amino acids.

This clonotype occurred a few times. The V call is TRBV28, the J call TRBJ2-2; tentatively, D is TRBD1 or TRBD2 (6 bases each). The length of the CDR3 is 13 residues. Deletions cut 10 bases from V and 5 bases from J, with 14 bases between. CDR1 and CDR2 (germline): MDHEN, SYDVKM. CDR3 coding DNA: TGTGCCATAACGGGGGCCGGGACCGGGGAGCTGTTTTTT. It yields the protein CAITGAGTGELFF.

The chain joins TRBV12-3 or TRBV12-4 to TRBJ2-1, with TRBD2 identical over 7 bases. There are 14 residues in the CDR3. With V trimmed by 8 bases and J by 1 base, 5 bases remained unmatched. Here the CDR3 reads CASGGSVSYNEQFF. CDR3 in DNA: TGTGCCAGCGGCGGGAGTGTATCCTACAATGAGCAGTTCTTC.

The V gene is TRBV7-6, the J gene TRBJ2-1; D unclear. This CDR3 spans 14 amino acids. Trimming stripped 3 bases from V and 3 bases from J, with 9 bases between. Germline V gene data show CDR1 as SGHVS and CDR2 as FNYEAQ. This CDR3 reads CASSFLAVYNEQFF. DNA for the CDR3: TGTGCCAGCAGCTTTCTTGCAGTCTACAATGAGCAGTTCTTC. The full variable domain, rest sourced from reference TRBV7-6 and TRBJ2-1, is GAGVSQSPRYKVTKRGQDVALRCDPISGHVSLYWYRQALGQGPEFLTYFNYEAQQDKSGLPNDRFSAERPEGSISTLTIQRTEQRDSAMYRCASSFLAVYNEQFFGPGTRLTVL.

This clonotype has only a few counts. The rearrangement joins TRBV12-3 or TRBV12-4 to TRBJ1-2, with D unclear. V dropped 2 bases and J dropped 7 bases, with 14 bases sitting between them. CDR3 size: 14 residues. CDR3: CASSLLGSISGYTF. In DNA form, the CDR3 reads TGTGCCAGCAGTTTACTAGGGAGCATCTCTGGCTACACCTTC.

The table lists this clonotype with a few counts. The V call is TRBV6-2 or TRBV6-3, the J call TRBJ1-5; D not resolved. The germline gives CDR1 MNHEY, CDR2 SVGEGT. The V and J ends lost 11 bases and 2 bases respectively, with 10 bases between them. The CDR3 runs to 12 residues. CDR3 bases: TGTGCCGTAAGGGAAGGCAATCAGCCCCAGCATTTT. Amino acids: CAVREGNQPQHF.

V usage is TRBV12-3 or TRBV12-4 and J usage is TRBJ2-4; D call uncertain. The CDR3 length is 14 residues. Trimming stripped 2 bases from V and 3 bases from J, with 8 bases between. DNA of the CDR3: TGTGCCAGCAGTTTAATTTTTGACAAAAACATTCAGTACTTC. Protein: CASSLIFDKNIQYF.

The gene calls are TRBV11-1 and TRBJ1-1; 9 bases are a match to TRBD1. Germline values: CDR1 SGHAT, CDR2 FQDESV (reference sequence). With 2 bases clipped from V and 4 bases from J, the junction kept 5 bases outside the gene matches. This CDR3 is built from 15 residues. Here the CDR3 reads CASSLSGQGSTEAFF. In DNA form, the CDR3 reads TGTGCCAGCAGCTTATCAGGACAGGGGAGCACTGAAGCTTTCTTT.

Many counts were recorded for this clonotype. One junction end does not reproduce the germline sequence, and a read error may be involved. The chain employs TRBV12-3 or TRBV12-4 and TRBJ1-1, with D uncertain. This CDR3 region has 11 residues. The CDR3 region is CASSLDTEAFF. Here the CDR3 DNA reads TGCGCCAGCAGCTTGGACACTGAAGCTTTCTTT.

The chain links TRBV27 to TRBJ2-4; D unresolved. V was trimmed by 5 bases and J by 4 bases, leaving 15 bases between them. This CDR3 region has 15 residues. Germline assignment: CDR1 MNHEY and CDR2 SMNVEV (reference sequence). CDR3 region: CASSPTPVGKNIQYF. In nucleotides, the CDR3 is TGTGCCAGCAGTCCCACTCCGGTGGGGAAAAACATTCAGTACTTC.